These 9 T cell receptor beta chains were all obtained from the same sample, sequenced in a study of T-cell reconstitution after alpha-beta-depleted transplantation in children. A library of TCRbeta sequences, prepared with unique molecular identifiers, was generated. TCRdb re-derived calls from the PCR reads in MiXCR, one entry per CDR3 protein. The table has 450,000 to 600,000 distinct CDR3 sequences, 32% seen once. Sample: PBMCs from the stem cell graft donor, taken from the stem cell graft. The receptors come from a human donor who donated a stem cell graft to a child with aplastic anemia.

Only a few counts were recorded for this clonotype. This rearrangement joins TRBV30 to TRBJ2-3; either TRBD1 or TRBD2 may supply D (5 bases each). Germline V gene lookup returns CDR1 GTSNPN and CDR2 SVGIG (reference sequence). V shed 1 base and J shed 1 base, with 9 bases lying between them. This CDR3 spans 14 amino acids. The CDR3 DNA sequence: TGTGCCTGGAGTGGTGGGGACCGCACAGATACGCAGTATTTT. Its translation is CAWSGGDRTDTQYF.

J is TRBJ2-7 and V is TRBV2, with 7 nucleotides matching TRBD2. Losses at the gene ends were 6 bases for V and 3 bases for J; bases not matched to a gene: 2. The CDR3 covers 12 residues. Germline assignment: CDR1 SNHLY and CDR2 FYNNEI. The CDR3 spells CASRGGGYEQYV. In nucleotides, the CDR3 is TGTGCCAGCAGGGGCGGGGGCTACGAGCAGTACGTC.

The chain is built from TRBV7-8 and TRBJ1-2, with 8 nucleotides matching TRBD1. The CDR3 extends over 14 amino acids. From germline, CDR1 is SGHVS and CDR2 FQNEAQ. Losses at the gene ends were 3 bases for V and 5 bases for J; bases not matched to a gene: 5. The CDR3 loop reads CASSLGQDSYGYTF. DNA of the CDR3: TGTGCCAGCAGCTTGGGACAGGACTCTTATGGCTACACCTTC. Full variable domain (rest looked up from reference TRBV7-8 and TRBJ1-2): GAGVSQSPRYKVAKRGQDVALRCDPISGHVSLFWYQQALGQGPEFLTYFQNEAQLDKSGLPSDRFFAERPEGSVSTLKIQRTQQEDSAVYLCASSLGQDSYGYTFGSGTRLTVV.

The chain carries TRBV7-8 and TRBJ1-5; no clear D. This CDR3 is 15 amino acids long. The ends were cut back, 4 bases at V and 0 bases at J, with 10 bases in the middle. Germline loops: CDR1 SGHVS, CDR2 FQNEAQ. As DNA, the CDR3 is TGTGCCAGCAGCTCCCTAGTCTATAGCAATCAGCCCCAGCATTTT. Its translation is CASSSLVYSNQPQHF.

The genes are TRBV12-3 or TRBV12-4 and TRBJ2-6, with D uncertain. CDR3 length: 19 residues. V lost 3 bases, J lost 0 bases, and 18 bases lay in between. The CDR3 bases are TGTGCCAGCAGTTTTCAGCAAGGCAGCTATTCCTCTGGGGCCAACGTCCTGACTTTC. This encodes CASSFQQGSYSSGANVLTF.

In its sample, this clonotype was seen a few times. V is TRBV24-1 and J is TRBJ2-1; TRBD1 aligns across 9 bases. V shed 6 bases and J 9 bases; nucleotides not matched to a gene: 14. The CDR3 length is 16 residues. The germline CDR1 and CDR2 sequences are KGHDR and SFDVKD. The CDR3 loop reads CATSPPRTGEMGEQFF. CDR3 nucleotide sequence: TGTGCCACCAGTCCTCCCCGGACAGGGGAGATGGGTGAGCAGTTCTTC.

The V call is TRBV24-1, the J call TRBJ2-2; D gene ambiguous. Germline V gene data show CDR1 as KGHDR and CDR2 as SFDVKD. This CDR3 contains 13 residues. V was shortened by 5 bases and J by 10 bases, with 13 bases between the two germline ends. The chain's CDR3 is CATSVQSFVELFF. In DNA form, the CDR3 reads TGTGCCACCAGTGTCCAGTCCTTCGTGGAGCTGTTTTTT.

V and J are TRBV7-2 and TRBJ2-5, with 14 bases lining up with TRBD2. This CDR3 comprises 17 residues. With V trimmed by 5 bases and J by 5 bases, 10 bases remained unmatched. The germline gives CDR1 SGHTA, CDR2 FQGNSA. The CDR3 sequence is CASSPAGLAGGGETQYF. The DNA for the CDR3 is TGTGCCAGCAGCCCCGCCGGACTAGCGGGAGGAGGGGAGACCCAGTACTTC. Full variable domain (rest looked up from reference TRBV7-2 and TRBJ2-5): GAGVSQSPSNKVTEKGKDVELRCDPISGHTALYWYRQSLGQGLEFLIYFQGNSAPDKSGLPSDRFSAERTGGSVSTLTIQRTQQEDSAVYLCASSPAGLAGGGETQYFGPGTRLLVL.

The rearrangement joins TRBV30 to TRBJ1-3; D not certain. This CDR3 comprises 12 residues. V was shortened by 3 bases and J by 0 bases, with 3 bases between the two germline ends. Germline CDR1 GTSNPN, CDR2 SVGIG (reference sequence). The chain's CDR3 is CAWRGSGNTIYF. In DNA form, the CDR3 reads TGTGCCTGGAGAGGCTCTGGAAACACCATATATTTT.